This T cell receptor (beta chain) is from a study of shared clonotypes between healthy human individuals. V lost 5 bases, J lost 6 bases, and 14 bases lay in between. Germline V lookup: CDR1 SGHTA, CDR2 FQGTGA. The length of the CDR3 is 13 residues. Naive CD8 cells lacked CD45RO, underwent positive selection for CCR7 and left out terminally differentiated effector memory CD45RA+ cells. Sequencing used immunoSEQ multiplex PCR; TCRdb keeps in-frame clones, though not all of them. The data show approximately 810,000 clones, with almost 95% seen just once and around 24% held by the top ten. The receptor comes from a man younger than 45 in good health. The genes are TRBV7-3 and TRBJ2-7, with D perhaps TRBD1 or TRBD2 (5 bases each). Sample: naive CD8+ T cells sorted from blood. The CDR3: CASSPAPGPEQYF. In nucleotides, the CDR3 is TGTGCCAGCAGCCCCGCCCCGGGGCCCGAGCAGTACTTC.